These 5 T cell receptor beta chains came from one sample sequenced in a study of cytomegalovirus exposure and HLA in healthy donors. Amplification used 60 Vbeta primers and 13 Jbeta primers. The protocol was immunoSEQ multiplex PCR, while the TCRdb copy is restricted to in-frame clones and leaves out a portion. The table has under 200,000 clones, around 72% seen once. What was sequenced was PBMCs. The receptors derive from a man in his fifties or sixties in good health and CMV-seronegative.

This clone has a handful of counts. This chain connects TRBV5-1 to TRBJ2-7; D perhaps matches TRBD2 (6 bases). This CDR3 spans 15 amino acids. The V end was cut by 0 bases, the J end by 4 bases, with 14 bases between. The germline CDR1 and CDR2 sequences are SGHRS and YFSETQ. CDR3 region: CASSLGVGGSYEQYF. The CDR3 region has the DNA TGCGCCAGCAGCTTGGGTGTCGGGGGTTCATACGAGCAGTACTTC.

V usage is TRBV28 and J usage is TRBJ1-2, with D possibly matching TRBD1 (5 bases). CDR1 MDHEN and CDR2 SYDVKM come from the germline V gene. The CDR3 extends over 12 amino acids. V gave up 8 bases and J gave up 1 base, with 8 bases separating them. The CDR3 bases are TGTGCCAGCGAGGGACTTAACTATGGCTACACCTTC. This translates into CASEGLNYGYTF.

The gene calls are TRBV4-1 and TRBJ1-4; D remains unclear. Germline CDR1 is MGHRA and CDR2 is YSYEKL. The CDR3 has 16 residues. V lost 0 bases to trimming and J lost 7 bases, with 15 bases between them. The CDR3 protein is CASSQDEARRGEKLFF. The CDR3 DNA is TGCGCCAGCAGCCAAGATGAGGCCAGACGGGGTGAAAAACTGTTTTTT.

The CDR3 loop reads CASSSREGTEKLFF. The CDR3 DNA follows: TGCGCCAGCAGCTCCCGGGAGGGGACCGAAAAACTGTTTTTT. This rearrangement joins TRBV4-1 to TRBJ1-4; possible D gene TRBD1, 5 bases. This CDR3 has 14 amino acids. V dropped 5 bases and J dropped 8 bases, with 15 bases sitting between them. Per germline, CDR1 MGHRA and CDR2 YSYEKL.

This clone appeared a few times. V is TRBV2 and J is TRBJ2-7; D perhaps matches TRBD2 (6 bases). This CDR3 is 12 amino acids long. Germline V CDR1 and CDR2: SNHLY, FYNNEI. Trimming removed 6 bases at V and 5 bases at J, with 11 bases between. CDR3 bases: TGTGCCAGCAGAGGGACTCTCCACGAGCAGTACTTC. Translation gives CASRGTLHEQYF.